These T cell receptor beta chains were read from a single sample in a study of cytomegalovirus exposure and HLA in healthy donors. Clones were read by immunoSEQ multiplex PCR, and TCRdb kept only the in-frame ones, dropping some. The repertoire includes about 160,000 clones, nearly 90% of them detected once, and around a tenth sits in the top ten. Material: PBMCs. Receptor source: a woman aged 18-29 years in good health and CMV-seropositive. Both conserved end residues are part of each CDR3. The D gene is left open where the match is weak. Where a row states a size, it is once, few, many or the class of an expanded clone; other rows omit it.

clone size	V gene	J gene	D gene	CDR3 protein	CDR3 DNA
NA	TRBV7-2	TRBJ2-7	NA	CASRHGREFEQYF	TGTGCCAGCAGGCATGGACGGGAGTTCGAGCAGTACTTC
NA	TRBV11-1	TRBJ2-7	TRBD2	CASSLLASGLSEQYF	TGTGCCAGCAGCTTATTAGCTAGCGGGTTATCCGAGCAGTACTTC
NA	TRBV19	TRBJ2-1	TRBD2	CASSMGPGTSVFVEQFF	TGTGCCAGTAGTATGGGACCGGGGACTAGTGTTTTTGTTGAGCAGTTCTTC
NA	TRBV29-1	TRBJ2-1	NA	CSVETENLYNEQFF	TGCAGCGTTGAGACAGAGAACCTATACAATGAGCAGTTCTTC
NA	TRBV27	TRBJ1-2	TRBD1	CASSLTRYRGLYGYTF	TGTGCCAGCAGTCTTACGAGGTATAGGGGGCTCTATGGCTACACCTTC
NA	TRBV7-2	TRBJ2-7	NA	CASSLQGDEQYF	TGTGCCAGCAGCCTGCAAGGGGACGAGCAGTACTTC
NA	TRBV19	TRBJ2-3	NA	CASSSRSLGGDTQYF	TGTGCCAGTAGCAGCCGGTCGCTCGGAGGAGATACGCAGTATTTT
NA	TRBV10-3	TRBJ2-2	TRBD2	CAISDWGGTGELFF	TGTGCCATCAGTGATTGGGGGGGCACCGGGGAGCTGTTTTTT
NA	TRBV11-3	TRBJ2-7	TRBD2	CASSLKGLALSYEQYF	TGTGCCAGCAGCTTAAAGGGACTAGCGCTTTCCTACGAGCAGTACTTC
NA	TRBV7-9	TRBJ1-5	NA	CASSLNGLQGQPQHF	TGTGCCAGCAGCTTAAACGGGCTCCAGGGTCAGCCCCAGCATTTT
NA	TRBV5-6	TRBJ2-2	NA	CASTLDFSDTGELFF	TGTGCCAGCACCTTGGACTTCTCGGACACCGGGGAGCTGTTTTTT
NA	TRBV29-1	TRBJ2-7	TRBD2	CSVGGGGPNEQYF	TGCAGCGTTGGGGGCGGGGGGCCGAACGAGCAGTACTTC
NA	TRBV6-5	TRBJ1-2	NA	CASRAGRPYGYTF	TGTGCCAGCAGGGCAGGCAGACCCTATGGCTACACCTTC
NA	TRBV28	TRBJ2-7	TRBD2	CATNSGGEYEQYF	TGTGCCACCAACAGCGGGGGGGAGTACGAGCAGTACTTC
NA	TRBV23-1	TRBJ1-1	NA	CASSPLRRGSNTEAFF	TGCGCCAGCAGTCCCCTACGACGGGGGTCAAACACTGAAGCTTTCTTT
NA	TRBV6-6	TRBJ2-1	NA	CASSYINEQFF	TGTGCCAGCAGTTACATAAATGAGCAGTTCTTC
NA	TRBV11-2	TRBJ2-5	TRBD2	CASSRGIAGRQETQYF	TGTGCCAGCAGCCGTGGAATAGCGGGAAGGCAAGAGACCCAGTACTTC
NA	TRBV5-1	TRBJ2-1	TRBD2	CASSYGLAGGPYNEQFF	TGCGCCAGCAGCTACGGACTAGCGGGAGGCCCCTACAATGAGCAGTTCTTC
NA	TRBV29-1	TRBJ2-3	NA	CSVRQASDTQYF	TGCAGCGTACGACAGGCGTCAGATACGCAGTATTTT
NA	TRBV30	TRBJ2-1	NA	CAWTLVQGNEQFF	TGTGCCTGGACCCTTGTACAGGGCAATGAGCAGTTCTTC
NA	TRBV29-1	TRBJ2-1	TRBD1	CKNPYGTGLFSSSYNEQFF	TGCAAGAACCCGTACGGGACAGGGCTATTTTCGAGCTCCTACAATGAGCAGTTCTTC
NA	TRBV11-3	TRBJ2-3	TRBD2	CASSLGGSGGTDTQYF	TGTGCCAGCAGCTTGGGGGGGAGCGGTGGCACAGATACGCAGTATTTT
NA	TRBV19	TRBJ2-4	NA	CASSITSGTFLDQYF	TGTGCCAGTAGTATAACCTCGGGGACTTTCTTGGATCAGTACTTC
NA	TRBV4-1	TRBJ1-2	NA	CASSQDDRPMRGYTF	TGCGCCAGCAGCCAAGATGATAGGCCTATGCGGGGCTACACCTTC
NA	TRBV19	TRBJ2-7	TRBD2	CASSHSGSNEQYF	TGTGCCAGTAGTCATAGCGGGAGCAACGAGCAGTACTTC
NA	TRBV15	TRBJ2-5	NA	CATSRGLGLPQETQYF	TGTGCCACCAGCAGGGGCTTAGGACTACCCCAAGAGACCCAGTACTTC
NA	TRBV11-1	TRBJ2-7	TRBD1	CASSLTDRRTYEQYF	TGTGCCAGCAGCTTAACGGACAGGAGGACCTACGAGCAGTACTTC
NA	TRBV19	TRBJ1-5	TRBD1	CASSIFPLRQGAQQPQHF	TGTGCCAGTAGTATTTTTCCCCTCAGACAGGGGGCTCAACAGCCCCAGCATTTT
NA	TRBV4-1	TRBJ1-4	NA	CASSQDGTTNEKLFF	TGCGCCAGCAGCCAGGACGGGACAACTAATGAAAAACTGTTTTTT
NA	TRBV6-5	TRBJ2-3	TRBD1	CAGDRATDTQYF	TGTGCCGGCGACAGGGCAACAGATACGCAGTATTTT
NA	TRBV18	TRBJ1-2	NA	CASSLPGTRSAYTF	TGTGCCAGCTCATTGCCCGGGACACGGTCGGCCTACACCTTC
NA	TRBV28	TRBJ1-2	NA	CASSPHAGGGRYTF	TGTGCCAGCAGCCCCCACGCGGGGGGCGGTCGCTACACCTTC
NA	TRBV30	TRBJ1-2	NA	CAWTSGVSEGYTF	TGTGCCTGGACCTCAGGGGTCTCGGAGGGCTACACCTTC
NA	TRBV18	TRBJ2-7	TRBD1	CASSNGRQGYEQYF	TGTGCCAGCTCAAACGGCCGACAGGGCTACGAGCAGTACTTC
once	TRBV28	TRBJ2-1	TRBD2	CASSLGLAGSYNEQFF	TGTGCCAGCAGTTTGGGACTAGCGGGTTCCTACAATGAGCAGTTCTTC
NA	TRBV30	TRBJ1-3	NA	CAWSVQPPSSGNTIYF	TGTGCCTGGAGTGTCCAACCGCCGAGCTCTGGAAACACCATATATTTT
NA	TRBV19	TRBJ1-5	TRBD1	CASSARGQGLAHQPQHF	TGTGCCAGTAGTGCTCGTGGACAGGGGCTTGCTCATCAGCCCCAGCATTTT
NA	TRBV4-1	TRBJ2-1	TRBD2	CASSHLLAGGYNEQFF	TGCGCCAGCAGCCATCTACTAGCGGGAGGGTACAATGAGCAGTTCTTC
NA	TRBV28	TRBJ1-3	NA	CASSFLSSGNTIYF	TGTGCCAGCAGTTTTCTTAGCTCTGGAAACACCATATATTTT
NA	TRBV30	TRBJ1-1	NA	CAWRGMGQNTEAFF	TGTGCCTGGAGAGGGATGGGACAGAACACTGAAGCTTTCTTT
once	TRBV6-5	TRBJ1-1	NA	CASTENEKAFF	TGTGCCAGCACTGAGAACGAGAAGGCTTTCTTT